This T cell receptor (beta chain) was sequenced in a study of blood T cells in healthy people across ages. Study-wide points: The long-lived group displayed more naive CD4+ cells, plus higher diversity, than the aged donors did.

The germline V gene encodes CDR1 SNHLY and CDR2 FYNNEI. The V and J ends lost 7 bases and 8 bases respectively, with 12 bases between them. The CDR3 loop spans 12 amino acids. The authors ran a second PCR of roughly 6 to 12 cycles using a sample-barcoded 5' primer and a J-beta primer mix. Each of the cDNA molecules was tagged by a template-switch adaptor with 12 random nucleotides. CDR3-containing paired-end reads numbered at least 2.5 million in each sample. TCRdb ran MiXCR on the 5' RACE reads and lists one entry per CDR3 protein. The repertoire includes 1.5 million to 2 million distinct CDR3 sequences, roughly 28% of them detected once, and 7.7% sits in the top ten. This clonotype turned up a few times. Its antigen is unidentified.

V gene TRBV2 combines with J gene TRBJ2-1; D gene uncertain. This clonotype was sampled from a woman aged 25 to 39 in good health. The sample consisted of blood. The CDR3 spells CASKPQEDEQFF. CDR3 in DNA: TGTGCCAGCAAGCCGCAGGAAGATGAGCAGTTCTTC.